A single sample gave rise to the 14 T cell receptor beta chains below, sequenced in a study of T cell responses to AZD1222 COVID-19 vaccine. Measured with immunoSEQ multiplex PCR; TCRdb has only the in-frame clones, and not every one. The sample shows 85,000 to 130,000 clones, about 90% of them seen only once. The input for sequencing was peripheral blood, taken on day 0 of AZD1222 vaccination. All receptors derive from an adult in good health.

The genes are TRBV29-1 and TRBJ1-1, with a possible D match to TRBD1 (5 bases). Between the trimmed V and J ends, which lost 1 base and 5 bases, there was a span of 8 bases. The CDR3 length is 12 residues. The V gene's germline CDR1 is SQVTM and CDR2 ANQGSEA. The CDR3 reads CSVEVRQTEAFF. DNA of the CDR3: TGCAGCGTTGAAGTGCGACAGACTGAAGCTTTCTTT. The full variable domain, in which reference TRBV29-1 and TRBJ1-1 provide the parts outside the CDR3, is SAVISQKPSRDICQRGTSLTIQCQVDSQVTMMFWYRQQPGQSLTLIATANQGSEATYESGFVIDKFPISRPNLTFSTLTVSNMSPEDSSIYLCSVEVRQTEAFFGQGTRLTVV.

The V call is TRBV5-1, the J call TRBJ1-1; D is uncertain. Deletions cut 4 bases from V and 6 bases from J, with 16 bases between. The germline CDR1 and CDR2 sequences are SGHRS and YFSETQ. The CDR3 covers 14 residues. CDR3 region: CASSPAPIIPEAFF. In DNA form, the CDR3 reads TGCGCCAGCAGCCCCGCCCCCATTATTCCTGAAGCTTTCTTT.

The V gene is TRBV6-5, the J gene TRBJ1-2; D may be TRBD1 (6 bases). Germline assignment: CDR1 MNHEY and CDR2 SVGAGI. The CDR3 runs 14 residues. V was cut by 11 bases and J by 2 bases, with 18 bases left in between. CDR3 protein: CAGAGVGANYGYTF. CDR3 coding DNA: TGTGCCGGGGCAGGGGTGGGAGCGAACTATGGCTACACCTTC.

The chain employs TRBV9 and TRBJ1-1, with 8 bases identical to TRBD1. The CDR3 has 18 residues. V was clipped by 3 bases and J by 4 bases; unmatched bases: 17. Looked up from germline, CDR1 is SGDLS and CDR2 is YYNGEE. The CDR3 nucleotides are TGTGCCAGCAGCGAAAAATCAGGGGGCAGATCTAGAGGCACTGAAGCTTTCTTT. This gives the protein CASSEKSGGRSRGTEAFF.

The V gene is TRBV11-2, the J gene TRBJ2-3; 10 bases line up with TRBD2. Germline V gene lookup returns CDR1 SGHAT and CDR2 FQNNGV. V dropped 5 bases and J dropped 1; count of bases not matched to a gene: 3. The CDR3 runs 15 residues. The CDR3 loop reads CASSPLAGGTDTQYF. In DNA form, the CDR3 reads TGTGCCAGCAGCCCCCTAGCGGGAGGCACAGATACGCAGTATTTT.

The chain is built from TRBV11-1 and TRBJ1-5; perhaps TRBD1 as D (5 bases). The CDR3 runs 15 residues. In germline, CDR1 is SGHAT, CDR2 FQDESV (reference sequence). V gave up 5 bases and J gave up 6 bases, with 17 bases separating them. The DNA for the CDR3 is TGTGCCAGCAGCCGGGACGCCGAACCGGGTCAGCCCCAGCATTTT. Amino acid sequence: CASSRDAEPGQPQHF.

CDR3 protein: CASSVARGRETQYF. CDR3 DNA sequence: TGTGCCAGCTCAGTCGCCAGGGGGAGAGAGACCCAGTACTTC. This chain links TRBV18 with TRBJ2-5; 7 bases map to TRBD1. V lost 5 bases and J lost 4; bases outside the gene matches: 7. The CDR3 has 14 amino acids. Germline V CDR1 and CDR2: KGHSH, LQKENI. The full variable domain, its missing parts supplied by reference TRBV18 and TRBJ2-5, is NAGVMQNPRHLVRRRGQEARLRCSPMKGHSHVYWYRQLPEEGLKFMVYLQKENIIDESGMPKERFSAEFPKEGPSILRIQQVVRGDSAAYFCASSVARGRETQYFGPGTRLLVL.

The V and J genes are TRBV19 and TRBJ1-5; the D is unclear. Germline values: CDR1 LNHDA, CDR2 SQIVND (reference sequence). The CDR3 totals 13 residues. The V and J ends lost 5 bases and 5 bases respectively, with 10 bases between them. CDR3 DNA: TGTGCCAGTAGTGAAGTCCTGGATCAGCCCCAGCATTTT. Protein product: CASSEVLDQPQHF. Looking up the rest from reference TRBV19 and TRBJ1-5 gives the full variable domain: DGGITQSPKYLFRKEGQNVTLSCEQNLNHDAMYWYRQDPGQGLRLIYYSQIVNDFQKGDIAEGYSVSREKKESFPLTVTSAQKNPTAFYLCASSEVLDQPQHFGDGTRLSIL.

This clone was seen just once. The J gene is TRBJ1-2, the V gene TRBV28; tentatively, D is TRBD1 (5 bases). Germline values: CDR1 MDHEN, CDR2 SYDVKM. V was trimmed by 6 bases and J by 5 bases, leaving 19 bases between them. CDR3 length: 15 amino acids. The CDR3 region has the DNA TGTGCCAGCAGCCTTAGCCCGACAGCTACTTATGGCTACACCTTC. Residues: CASSLSPTATYGYTF.

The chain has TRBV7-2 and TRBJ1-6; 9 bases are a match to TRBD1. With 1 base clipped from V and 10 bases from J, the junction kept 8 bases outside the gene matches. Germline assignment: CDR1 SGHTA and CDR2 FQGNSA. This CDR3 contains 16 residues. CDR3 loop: CASSLGFGQGSSPLHF. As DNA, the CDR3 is TGTGCCAGCAGCTTAGGATTCGGACAGGGGTCATCACCCCTCCACTTT.

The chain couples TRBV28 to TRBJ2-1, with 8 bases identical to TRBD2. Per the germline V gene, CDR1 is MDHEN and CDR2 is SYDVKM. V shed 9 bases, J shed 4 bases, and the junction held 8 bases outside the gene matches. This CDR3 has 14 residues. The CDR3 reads CASTSGSPYNEQFF. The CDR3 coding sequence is TGTGCCAGTACAAGCGGGAGCCCATACAATGAGCAGTTCTTC.

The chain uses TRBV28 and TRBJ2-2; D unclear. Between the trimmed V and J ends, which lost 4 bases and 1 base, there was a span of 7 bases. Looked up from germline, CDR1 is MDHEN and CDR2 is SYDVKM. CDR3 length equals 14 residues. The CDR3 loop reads CASSSAQNTGELFF. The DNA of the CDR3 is TGTGCCAGCAGTTCAGCACAGAACACCGGGGAGCTGTTTTTT.

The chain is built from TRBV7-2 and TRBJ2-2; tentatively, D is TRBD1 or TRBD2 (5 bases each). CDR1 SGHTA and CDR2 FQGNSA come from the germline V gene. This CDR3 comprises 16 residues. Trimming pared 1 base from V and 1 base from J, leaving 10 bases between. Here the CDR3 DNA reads TGTGCCAGCAGCTTAGTCACAGGACTGAACACCGGGGAGCTGTTTTTT. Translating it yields CASSLVTGLNTGELFF.

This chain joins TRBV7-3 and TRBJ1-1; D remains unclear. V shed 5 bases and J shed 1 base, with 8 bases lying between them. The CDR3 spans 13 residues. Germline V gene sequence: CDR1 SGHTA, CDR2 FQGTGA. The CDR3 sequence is CASSTQKNTEAFF. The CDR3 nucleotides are TGTGCCAGCAGCACCCAGAAGAACACTGAAGCTTTCTTT.